The 21 T cell receptor beta chains presented below share a single source sample, sequenced in a study of shared clonotypes between healthy human individuals. CD45RO negativity and positive selection for CCR7 defined naive CD8 cells, a population that excluded terminally differentiated effector memory CD45RA+ cells. The protocol was immunoSEQ multiplex PCR, while the TCRdb copy is restricted to in-frame clones and leaves out a portion. The data contain roughly 770,000 clones, 96% of them singletons. The sequenced material came from naive CD8+ T cells sorted from blood. The receptors come from a young man in good health.

The chain combines TRBV27 with TRBJ2-5, with D tentatively TRBD2 (5 bases). This CDR3 is 11 amino acids long. V lost 8 bases and J 5 bases, leaving 9 bases between the germline ends. The germline CDR1 and CDR2 sequences are MNHEY and SMNVEV (reference sequence). This CDR3 reads CASGRGETQYF. CDR3 in DNA: TGTGCCAGCGGCCGAGGGGAGACCCAGTACTTC.

Concerning this clone: The sample has other DNA sequences that encode this CDR3 too. J is TRBJ2-7 and V is TRBV9, with D unresolved. Germline V CDR1 and CDR2: SGDLS, YYNGEE. V was pared by 0 bases and J by 2 bases, with 9 bases between. The CDR3 is 14 amino acids. This CDR3 is CASSVAGRTYEQYF. The CDR3 DNA follows: TGTGCCAGCAGCGTAGCAGGTAGAACCTACGAGCAGTACTTC.

The gene calls are TRBV7-9 and TRBJ2-1; TRBD1 aligns across 7 bases. Germline V gives CDR1 SEHNR, CDR2 FQNEAQ (reference sequence). The CDR3 length is 13 residues. J gave up 6 bases and V 5 bases, and 4 bases lay outside the gene matches. The DNA of the CDR3 is TGTGCCAGCAGCCTAGGGACAGTCAATGAGCAGTTCTTC. Its translation is CASSLGTVNEQFF.

The genes are TRBV29-1 and TRBJ2-2; the match to TRBD1 covers 9 bases. V gave up 2 bases and J gave up 2 bases; unmatched junction bases: 6. The CDR3 loop spans 16 amino acids. Looked up from germline, CDR1 is SQVTM and CDR2 is ANQGSEA. CDR3 region: CSVEPRDRVNTGELFF. As DNA, the CDR3 is TGCAGCGTTGAACCCCGGGACAGGGTAAACACCGGGGAGCTGTTTTTT.

V and J are TRBV27 and TRBJ2-5, with 8 bases identical to TRBD1. Germline CDR1 is MNHEY and CDR2 is SMNVEV (reference sequence). The length of the CDR3 is 15 residues. The trim removed 5 bases at V and 4 bases at J, leaving 9 bases unmatched. The chain's CDR3 is CASSHRDRSIETQYF. CDR3 sequence (DNA): TGTGCCAGCAGTCACCGGGACAGGTCAATAGAGACCCAGTACTTC.

The chain joins TRBV6-1 to TRBJ2-1, with a tentative D call TRBD1 (6 bases). The germline V gene has CDR1 MNHNS and CDR2 SASEGT. The V and J ends lost 2 bases and 0 bases respectively, with 14 bases between them. The CDR3 consists of 17 residues. The DNA of the CDR3 is TGTGCCAGCAGTGAACTATATCAGGGGAGCTCCTACAATGAGCAGTTCTTC. Translated: CASSELYQGSSYNEQFF.

The DNA for the CDR3 is TGTGCCAGTAGTAGGGTCGGGGGCTCAGGACAGCCCCAGCATTTT. It encodes CASSRVGGSGQPQHF. The gene calls are TRBV19 and TRBJ1-5; tentative D call: TRBD1 (6 bases). This CDR3 has 15 amino acids. V was clipped by 4 bases and J by 7 bases, with 17 bases between them. CDR1 and CDR2 (germline): LNHDA, SQIVND (reference sequence).

This clone is a singleton in its sample. Here the CDR3 reads CASLPRGPPDTQYF. Written as DNA, the CDR3 is TGCGCCAGTTTGCCTCGGGGACCTCCTGATACGCAGTATTTT. The chain links TRBV5-1 to TRBJ2-3; TRBD1 or TRBD2 may be the D gene (5 bases each). V was trimmed by 8 bases and J by 6 bases, leaving 19 bases between them. Per germline, CDR1 SGHRS and CDR2 YFSETQ. This CDR3 contains 14 residues. Full variable domain (missing parts from reference TRBV5-1 and TRBJ2-3): KAGVTQTPRYLIKTRGQQVTLSCSPISGHRSVSWYQQTPGQGLQFLFEYFSETQRNKGNFPGRFSGRQFSNSRSEMNVSTLELGDSALYLCASLPRGPPDTQYFGPGTRLTVL.

V is TRBV27 and J is TRBJ2-7, with 10 nucleotides matching TRBD2. Losses at the gene ends were 7 bases for V and 6 bases for J; bases not matched to a gene: 9. This CDR3 contains 14 residues. The V gene's germline CDR1 is MNHEY and CDR2 SMNVEV (reference sequence). DNA for the CDR3: TGTGCCAGCAACCCCGGGACTAGCGTACGCGAGCAGTACTTC. It specifies CASNPGTSVREQYF.

This clone has a single count. One end of the junction does not line up with germline, which may come from a read error. The V and J genes are TRBV7-7 and TRBJ2-5; 9 bases align to TRBD1. The CDR3 sequence is 15 residues long. CDR1 is SSHAT and CDR2 is FNYEAQ in the germline V gene (reference sequence). The CDR3 DNA reads as TGTGCTAGCAGCTTAGGGACAGGGCCCCAAGAGACCCAGTACTTC. Translated, it gives CASSLGTGPQETQYF.

The chain is built from TRBV21-1 and TRBJ2-7. TRBV21-1 is a listed pseudogene. CDR3 length: 15 amino acids. The CDR3: CASSPADPNSYEQYF. CDR3 bases: TGTGCCAGCAGTCCTGCGGACCCGAACTCCTACGAGCAGTACTTC.

The rearrangement uses TRBV29-1 and TRBJ1-2, with D hard to call. Trimming shortened V by 2 bases and J by 10 bases, and 5 bases separated the two germline ends. CDR3 length: 9 residues. Germline V CDR1 and CDR2: SQVTM, ANQGSEA. DNA of the CDR3: TGCAGCGTTGAAAGGGACTACACCTTC. Translated: CSVERDYTF.

The V gene is TRBV5-1, the J gene TRBJ1-2, with unresolved D. Between the trimmed V and J ends, which lost 0 bases and 7 bases, there was a span of 22 bases. This CDR3 region has 17 residues. Per germline, CDR1 SGHRS and CDR2 YFSETQ. The CDR3 nucleotides read TGCGCCAGCAGCTTGGCACAGTACGGGTATACGGTATCTGGCTACACCTTC. It is translated as CASSLAQYGYTVSGYTF.

The rearrangement joins TRBV27 to TRBJ2-1, with D possibly called TRBD1 or TRBD2 (5 bases each). The CDR3 sequence is 15 residues long. Trimming removed 4 bases from V and 7 bases from J, with 17 bases in between. CDR1 and CDR2 from the germline V gene are MNHEY and SMNVEV (reference sequence). The CDR3 sequence: CASSYGARNENEQFF. In nucleotides, the CDR3 is TGTGCCAGCAGTTACGGGGCCCGAAACGAGAATGAGCAGTTCTTC.

The chain carries TRBV11-2 and TRBJ2-1, with 13 positions matching TRBD2. Trimming at V came to 1 base and at J to 9 bases, leaving 9 bases not matched to a gene. The germline CDR1 and CDR2 sequences are SGHAT and FQNNGV. This CDR3 region has 17 residues. CDR3 coding DNA: TGTGCCAGCAGCTTAGCTAGGACTAGCGGGAGATCTGGTGAGCAGTTCTTC. Protein: CASSLARTSGRSGEQFF. Supplemented by reference TRBV11-2 and TRBJ2-1, the full variable domain reads EAGVAQSPRYKIIEKRQSVAFWCNPISGHATLYWYQQILGQGPKLLIQFQNNGVVDDSQLPKDRFSAERLKGVDSTLKIQPAKLEDSAVYLCASSLARTSGRSGEQFFGPGTRLTVL.

The chain carries TRBV27 and TRBJ2-5; D is perhaps TRBD2 (5 bases). V lost 4 bases and J lost 2, with 11 bases in between. The CDR3 is 14 residues long. The germline CDR1 and CDR2 sequences are MNHEY and SMNVEV (reference sequence). Here the CDR3 reads CASSSLGDQETQYF. Written as DNA, the CDR3 is TGTGCCAGCAGTTCTCTCGGGGATCAAGAGACCCAGTACTTC.

The chain couples TRBV19 to TRBJ1-2; 8 bases are a match to TRBD1. V was clipped by 3 bases and J by 5 bases; unmatched bases: 8. From germline, CDR1 is LNHDA and CDR2 SQIVND (reference sequence). The CDR3 consists of 15 residues. The CDR3 DNA sequence: TGTGCCAGTAGTATCGTCGGGACAGGAGATTATGGCTACACCTTC. This sequence encodes CASSIVGTGDYGYTF.

The chain combines TRBV9 with TRBJ1-1; 9 bases are shared with TRBD1. The CDR3 runs 17 residues. Per germline, CDR1 SGDLS and CDR2 YYNGEE. The trim removed 3 bases at V and 0 bases at J, leaving 9 bases unmatched. CDR3 DNA sequence: TGTGCCAGCAGCGCCCCTGGGACAGGGCCCCTGAACACTGAAGCTTTCTTT. Protein sequence: CASSAPGTGPLNTEAFF.

The chain carries TRBV29-1 and TRBJ2-2, with unresolved D. The CDR3 runs to 11 residues. Germline values: CDR1 SQVTM, CDR2 ANQGSEA. V lost 6 bases and J lost 7, with 9 bases in between. The CDR3 DNA is TGCAGCGTCTTTGGGTTCGGGGAGCTGTTTTTT. Translating it yields CSVFGFGELFF.

The chain links TRBV19 to TRBJ2-4; TRBD1 matches at 7 bases. The trim removed 5 bases at V and 2 bases at J, leaving 12 bases unmatched. Germline loops: CDR1 LNHDA, CDR2 SQIVND (reference sequence). There are 17 residues in the CDR3. The chain's CDR3 is CASSPLRGRESKNIQYF. As DNA, the CDR3 is TGTGCCAGTAGTCCACTTAGGGGGCGAGAGTCCAAAAACATTCAGTACTTC.

The rearrangement joins TRBV15 to TRBJ2-7, with TRBD2 matching over 9 bases. With 3 bases clipped from V and 3 bases from J, the junction kept 9 bases outside the gene matches. The germline gives CDR1 LNHNV, CDR2 YYDKDF (reference sequence). This CDR3 is 16 amino acids long. CDR3 loop: CATSRRGGSRDYEQYF. CDR3 nucleotide sequence: TGTGCCACCAGCAGGCGGGGGGGCTCCCGGGACTACGAGCAGTACTTC. The full variable domain, rest sourced from reference TRBV15 and TRBJ2-7, is DAMVIQNPRYQVTQFGKPVTLSCSQTLNHNVMYWYQQKSSQAPKLLFHYYDKDFNNEADTPDNFQSRRPNTSFCFLDIRSPGLGDTAMYLCATSRRGGSRDYEQYFGPGTRLTVT.